This TCR beta chain was identified in a study of shared clonotypes between healthy human individuals (dated by TCRdb to about 2020). Study-level background: The cohort included a few men and a couple of women between 18 and 49 years of age. To estimate repertoire size and how much clonotype sharing occurs between individuals, the study deeply sequenced the blood TCR repertoires of roughly 5 healthy adults. To increase sequencing depth and limit assay-specific biases, TCR repertoire library preparation and sequencing were carried out by different laboratories using diverse techniques. Per donor, three plates each were used for CD4 naive and CD4 memory, two for CD8 naive, and one for CD8 memory. Each donor's leukapheresis produced roughly between about 0.8 and 8.9 billion PBMCs.

CD8 naive samples were obtained by positive selection for CCR7 among CD45RO-negative cells, yielding a CD45RA+CCR7+ population from which TemRA cells were excluded. The donors were healthy, HIV-negative adults with no recently reported acute infections or vaccinations. Every donor was a Caucasian adult residing in Nashville, Tennessee, USA. After blood collection by leukapheresis, PBMCs were isolated using Ficoll-Histopaque density gradient centrifugation and then cryopreserved in the vapor phase of liquid nitrogen. Analytical flow cytometry was used to check the purity and quantity of each magnetically sorted T cell population. Each sorted fraction had its genomic DNA isolated and then quantified by UV absorbance on a Nanodrop 2000c. On this clone itself: Its antigen target is currently unknown. Base qualities were left out, and no much larger clone turns up one base away.

Using the deep immunoSEQ assay, multiplex PCR amplified TCR CDR3 regions from genomic DNA. Extracted genomic DNA from each cell subset was distributed evenly across all wells of several immunoSEQ 96-well plates, and each plate was treated as a replicate. For sorted subsets, about 200 ng genomic DNA, equal to some 30,000 T cell genomes, was loaded into each replicate PCR. Purified libraries were quantified with a Qubit 3.0 fluorometer, sized on a Bioanalyzer 2100, and re-quantified with the KAPA Library Quantification kit. Each immunoSEQ 96-well plate was sequenced on its own single-read 150-cycle Illumina NextSeq 550 flow cell. Per the original workflow: Because the immunoSEQ output held only junctional sequences and lacked quality scores, the filtering could not match the filtering applied to full-length reads. Sequences were annotated with PyIR, a Python wrapper for IgBLAST v1.9, using IMGT germline references to assign V/J genes and CDR3. Any read was removed if the V/J assignment was weak (E-value above 1e-6), the CDR3 was missing, or the read contained stop codons, out-of-frame junctions, or ambiguous translated residues. A V3J clonotype was defined by an identical inferred V gene, J gene, and CDR3 amino acid sequence. Percentage overlap between repertoires was computed as shared unique clonotypes divided by the size of the smaller repertoire. Richness of each repertoire was evaluated using RTK rarefaction, the Chao1 estimator, and Recon v2.1 estimates of unobserved clonotypes. For all TCRbeta clonotypes obtained by the gDNA method from a handful of donors, generation probabilities were computed with OLGA. The immuneACCESS repertoire file appears here via TCRdb, limited to in-frame rearrangements. These files lack a portion of the clones; in checked studies, under half of the deficit traces to unresolved V genes, and the cause of the others is not known. D and trimming were read from the DNA, whereas the V and J calls and clone size are those reported in that table. In this sample the table shows approximately 2,000,000 clones, just over 90% of which occur a single time. The ten top clones hold 1.5% to 2% of the sample.

Study-wide findings and limitations: Higher generation probabilities were observed for clonotypes shared by all four sorted-subset donors than for non-shared clonotypes. The genetic and exposure-history diversity represented was limited by the small number of donors. Rarefaction of sorted-subset datasets indicated incomplete sequencing despite the large sequencing depth. Sharing across a handful of donors was observed for approximately 4.6% of naive CD4, about 3.2% of naive CD8, 2% to 2.5% of memory CD4, and over 0.3% of memory CD8 clonotypes. Estimated clonotype richness was generally larger for naive than for memory subsets. Only blood was sampled, and tissue TCR repertoires likely differ from those in blood. Based on pairwise subsampling, the degree of clonotype sharing among donors was expected to be affected by sequencing depth.

V gives up 4 bases and J gives up 5 bases, and the segment between their germline ends measures 23 bases. The CDR3, from cysteine to phenylalanine, totals 17 residues. Left in the record is the CDR3 DNA by itself, 51 bases read in frame from the first base. CDR1 SGHAT and CDR2 FQNNGV were looked up in the germline V gene. Recombination linked TRBV11-2 to TRBJ1-2; no confident D gene assignment can be made. The TCR was taken from a man aged 18 to 30 in good health. Some clones in this sample may be carry-over from other donors' samples. Sequencing used naive CD8+ T cells from PBMCs. The sample's cell subset or site label, decoded: CD45RA+CCR7+. The DNA sequence follows: TGTGCCAGCAGCTGGATACCGAATCAGCAAAGCTCGTATGGCTACACCTTC. Its amino acids are CASSWIPNQQSSYGYTF.